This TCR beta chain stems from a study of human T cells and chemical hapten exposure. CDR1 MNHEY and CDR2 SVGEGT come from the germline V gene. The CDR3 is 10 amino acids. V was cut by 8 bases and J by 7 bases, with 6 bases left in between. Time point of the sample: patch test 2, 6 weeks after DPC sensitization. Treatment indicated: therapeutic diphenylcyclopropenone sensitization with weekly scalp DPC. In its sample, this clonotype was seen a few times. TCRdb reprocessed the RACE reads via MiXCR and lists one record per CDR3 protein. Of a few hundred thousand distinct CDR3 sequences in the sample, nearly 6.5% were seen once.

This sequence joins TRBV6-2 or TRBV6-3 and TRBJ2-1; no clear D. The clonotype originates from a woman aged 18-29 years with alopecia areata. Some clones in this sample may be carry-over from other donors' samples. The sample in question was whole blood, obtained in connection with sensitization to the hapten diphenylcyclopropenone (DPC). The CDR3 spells CASGENEQFF. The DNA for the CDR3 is TGTGCCAGCGGTGAGAATGAGCAGTTCTTC.